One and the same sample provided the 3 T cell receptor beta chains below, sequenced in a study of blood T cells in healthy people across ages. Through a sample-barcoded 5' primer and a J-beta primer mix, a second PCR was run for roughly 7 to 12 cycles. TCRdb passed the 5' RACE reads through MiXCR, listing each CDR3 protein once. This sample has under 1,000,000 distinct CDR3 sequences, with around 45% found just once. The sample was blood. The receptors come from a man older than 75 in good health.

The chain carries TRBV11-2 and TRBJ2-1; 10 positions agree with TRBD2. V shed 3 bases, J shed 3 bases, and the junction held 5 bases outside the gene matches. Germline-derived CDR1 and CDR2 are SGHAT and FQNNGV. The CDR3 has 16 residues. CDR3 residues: CASSLAGTSDYNEQFF. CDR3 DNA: TGTGCCAGCAGCTTGGCAGGGACTAGCGACTACAATGAGCAGTTCTTC.

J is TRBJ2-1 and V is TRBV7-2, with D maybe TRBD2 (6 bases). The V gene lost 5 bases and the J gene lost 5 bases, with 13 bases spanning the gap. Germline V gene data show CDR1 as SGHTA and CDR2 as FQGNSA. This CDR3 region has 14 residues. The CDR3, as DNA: TGTGCCAGCAGCGATAGGAGGGGTAACAATGAGCAGTTCTTC. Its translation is CASSDRRGNNEQFF.

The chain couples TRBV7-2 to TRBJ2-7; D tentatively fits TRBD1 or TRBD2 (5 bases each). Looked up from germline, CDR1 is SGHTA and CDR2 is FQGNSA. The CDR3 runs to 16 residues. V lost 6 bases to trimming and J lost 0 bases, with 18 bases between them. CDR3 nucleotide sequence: TGTGCCAGCAGTAGATTCGGGGCTACCGGCTCCTACGAGCAGTACTTC. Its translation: CASSRFGATGSYEQYF.